The T cell receptor (beta chain) under discussion was sequenced for a study of T cells in tuberculosis (dated by TCRdb to the late 2010s). Study-wide context: In the study, CD1B tetramers and high-throughput TCR immunosequencing were combined to characterize T cells specific for the mycobacterial lipid antigen glucose monomycolate (GMM). With 9 to 10 people per group, a South African clinical cohort compared IGRA-negative adolescents, IGRA-positive adolescents with latent tuberculosis, and adults with active tuberculosis.

At study entry, adolescents were screened for latent tuberculosis infection using a tuberculin skin test and the QuantiFERON-TB GOLD In-Tube IGRA. Unsorted cryopreserved PBMC were immunosequenced, covering on average around 100,000 T cells per clinical donor. Eleven high schools in the Worcester region of the Western Cape, South Africa, served as enrollment sites for adolescents aged 12 to 18 years. Some ten M. tuberculosis-infected adolescents and some 10 uninfected adolescents were selected, with the two groups matched for age and sex. Adolescent PBMC were isolated from freshly drawn heparinized blood by density centrifugation and cryopreserved. General study outcomes and caveats: Compared with IGRA-negative controls, TCR-alpha repertoires from active tuberculosis had smaller mean NN-distances to GMM-specific TCRs, which suggests clonal expansion of these TCRs. Clinical samples were chosen by availability of cryopreserved specimens, and active tuberculosis cases were adults while controls were adolescents. Smaller NN-distances were partly driven by shorter CDR3-alpha lengths in active tuberculosis patients, and statistical significance was not reached for the TCR-beta difference. Using GEM motif frequencies, a classifier achieved 60% to 70% accuracy, whereas a classifier built on the diverse GMM-specific repertoire got to under 90% accuracy (AUROC approximately 0.93).

The immunoSEQ multiplex PCR assay was used to generate TCR libraries, with TCR-beta and/or TCR-alpha/delta assays applied to each sample. The Illumina high-throughput platform was used to sequence the amplified TCR libraries. Turning to the authors' computational methods: Clustering and dimensionality reduction relied on pairwise TCRdist distances among GMM-specific receptors from T cells that were either sorted ex vivo or expanded in vitro. Each clinical repertoire was assigned a mean NN-distance score, defined as the average TCRdist to the nearest 10% of tetramer-positive reference sequences. GEM TCR motif frequency was calculated as the fraction of unique TCRs that matched known GEM sequences by V/J usage and CDR3 length. Active tuberculosis was classified by linear discriminant analysis with leave-one-out cross-validation, implemented in scikit-learn. The table comes from immuneACCESS by way of TCRdb, which keeps in-frame sequences with V and J called. Part of the clones is missing from these tables; in studies checked, under half for an unresolved V gene and the rest for unknown reasons. For V, J and clone size, that table is used; D and trimming come from the DNA. Here the sample has some 41,000 clones; about 94% occur a single time. The ten largest clones capture 1.5% to 2% of the sample.

Note on this clone: Its antigen is still unknown. Qualities for individual bases were not recorded, and no much larger clone is one base off.

This receptor was obtained from a donor aged 10 to 29 with latent tuberculosis or without tuberculosis infection. Some clones in this sample may be carry-over from other donors' samples. The sequencing input was PBMCs.

The bases are TGTGCCTGGAGTGTAGGGGACTCTGGAAACACCATATATTTT. This is translated as CAWSVGDSGNTIYF. Rearrangement joined TRBV30 to TRBJ1-3; the D gene is perhaps TRBD1, from 5 matching bases. The CDR3 goes from the cysteine to the phenylalanine over 14 residues. Here the CDR3 DNA is all that survives: 42 bases in frame from base 1. For CDR1 and CDR2, the germline V gene (reference sequence) lists GTSNPN and SVGIG. Between the V and J ends, shortened by 0 bases and 0 bases respectively, the junction contains 6 bases.